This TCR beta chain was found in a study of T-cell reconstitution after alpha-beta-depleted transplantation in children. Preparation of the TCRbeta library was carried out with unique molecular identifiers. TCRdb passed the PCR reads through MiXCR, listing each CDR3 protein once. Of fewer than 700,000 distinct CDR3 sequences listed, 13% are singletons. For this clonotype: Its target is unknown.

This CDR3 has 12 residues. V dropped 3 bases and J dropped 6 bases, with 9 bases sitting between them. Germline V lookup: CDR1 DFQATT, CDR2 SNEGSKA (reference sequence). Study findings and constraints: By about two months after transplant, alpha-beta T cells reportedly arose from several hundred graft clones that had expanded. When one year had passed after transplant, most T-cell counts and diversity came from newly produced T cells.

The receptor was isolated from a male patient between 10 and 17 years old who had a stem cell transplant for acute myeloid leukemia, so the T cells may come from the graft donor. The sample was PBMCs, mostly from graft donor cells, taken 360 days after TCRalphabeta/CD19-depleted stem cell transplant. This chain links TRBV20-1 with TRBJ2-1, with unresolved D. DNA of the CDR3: TGCAGTGCTAGGGGCCCATTCAATGAGCAGTTCTTC. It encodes CSARGPFNEQFF.